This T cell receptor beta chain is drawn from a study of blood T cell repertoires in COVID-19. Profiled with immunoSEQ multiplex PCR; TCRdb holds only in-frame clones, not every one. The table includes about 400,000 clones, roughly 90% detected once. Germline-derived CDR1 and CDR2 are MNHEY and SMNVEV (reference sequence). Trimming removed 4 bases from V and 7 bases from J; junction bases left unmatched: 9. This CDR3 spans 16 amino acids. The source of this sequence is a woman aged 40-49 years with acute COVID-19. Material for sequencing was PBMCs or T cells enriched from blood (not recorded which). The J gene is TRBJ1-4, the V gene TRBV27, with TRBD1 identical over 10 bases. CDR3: CASSSPGRTGGEKLFF. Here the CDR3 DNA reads TGTGCCAGCAGTTCTCCGGGTCGGACAGGGGGTGAAAAACTGTTTTTT.